This TCR beta chain was obtained from a study of cytomegalovirus exposure and HLA in healthy donors. Study findings and constraints: HLA alleles were associated with some 17,000 TCR beta sequences in a later analysis at 0.05 false discovery rate. High specificity and sensitivity for cytomegalovirus status were reported for the classifier.

V was clipped by 4 bases and J by 2 bases, with 9 bases between them. The CDR3 runs to 15 residues. From germline, CDR1 is SGHAT and CDR2 FQNNGV. A note on this clone: What it binds is not known.

With 60 Vbeta and 13 Jbeta primers, the PCR was carried out. Using immunoSEQ multiplex PCR, the repertoire was profiled, and TCRdb retains in-frame clones only, with some absent. The repertoire holds about 190,000 clones, roughly 75% seen once, with about 4.8% in the top ten. Every donor was a healthy person donating bone marrow. This chain links TRBV11-2 with TRBJ1-6; D possibly corresponds to TRBD1 (6 bases). This clonotype was obtained from a man aged 25 to 40 in good health and CMV-seropositive. The material sequenced was PBMCs. The CDR3 reads CASSSDSPYNSPLHF. CDR3 nucleotides: TGTGCCAGCAGCTCGGACAGCCCCTATAATTCACCCCTCCACTTT. Together with reference TRBV11-2 and TRBJ1-6, the CDR3 gives the full variable domain: EAGVAQSPRYKIIEKRQSVAFWCNPISGHATLYWYQQILGQGPKLLIQFQNNGVVDDSQLPKDRFSAERLKGVDSTLKIQPAKLEDSAVYLCASSSDSPYNSPLHFGNGTRLTVT.